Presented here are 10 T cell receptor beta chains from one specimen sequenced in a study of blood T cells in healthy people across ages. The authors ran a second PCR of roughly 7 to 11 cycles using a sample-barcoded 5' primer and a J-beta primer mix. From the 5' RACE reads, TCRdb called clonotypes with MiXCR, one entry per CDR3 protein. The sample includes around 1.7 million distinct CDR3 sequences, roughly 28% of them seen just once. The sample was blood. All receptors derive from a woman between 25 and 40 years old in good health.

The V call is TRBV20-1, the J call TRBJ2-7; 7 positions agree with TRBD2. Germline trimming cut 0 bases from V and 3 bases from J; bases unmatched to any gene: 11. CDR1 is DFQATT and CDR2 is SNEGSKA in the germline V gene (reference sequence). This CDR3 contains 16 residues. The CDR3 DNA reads TGCAGTGCTAGAGATTATCAAGGGGAGGGCAACTACGAGCAGTACTTC. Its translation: CSARDYQGEGNYEQYF.

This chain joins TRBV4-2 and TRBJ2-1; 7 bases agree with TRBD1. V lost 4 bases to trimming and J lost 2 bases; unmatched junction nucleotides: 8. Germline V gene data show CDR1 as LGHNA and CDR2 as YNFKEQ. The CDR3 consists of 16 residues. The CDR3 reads CASSLAGTAPYNEQFF. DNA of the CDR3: TGTGCCAGCAGCCTAGCCGGGACAGCCCCCTACAATGAGCAGTTCTTC.

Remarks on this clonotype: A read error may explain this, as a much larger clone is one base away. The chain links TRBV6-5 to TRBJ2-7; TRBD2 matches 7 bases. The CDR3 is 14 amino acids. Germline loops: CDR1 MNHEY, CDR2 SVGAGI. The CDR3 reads CTSSSLGGTYEQYF. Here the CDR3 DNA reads TGTACCAGCAGTTCCCTGGGGGGGACCTACGAGCAGTACTTC.

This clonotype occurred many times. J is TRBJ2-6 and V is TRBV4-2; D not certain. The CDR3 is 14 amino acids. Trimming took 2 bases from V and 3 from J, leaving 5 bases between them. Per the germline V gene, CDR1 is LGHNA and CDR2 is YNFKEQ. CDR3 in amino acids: CASSQRVGANVLTF. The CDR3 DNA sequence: TGTGCCAGCAGCCAAAGGGTTGGGGCCAACGTCCTGACTTTC.

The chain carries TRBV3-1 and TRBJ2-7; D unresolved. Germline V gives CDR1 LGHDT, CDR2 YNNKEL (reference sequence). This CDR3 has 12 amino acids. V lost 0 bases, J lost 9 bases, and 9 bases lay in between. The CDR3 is CASSQEYAGQYF. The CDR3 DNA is TGTGCCAGCAGCCAAGAATACGCTGGGCAGTACTTC.

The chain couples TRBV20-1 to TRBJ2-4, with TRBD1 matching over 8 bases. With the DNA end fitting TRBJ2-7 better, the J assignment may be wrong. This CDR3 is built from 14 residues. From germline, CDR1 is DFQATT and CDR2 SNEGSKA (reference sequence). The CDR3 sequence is CSASSRGRPYEQYF. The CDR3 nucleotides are TGCAGTGCTAGCTCCAGGGGGCGCCCCTACGAGCAGTACTTC.

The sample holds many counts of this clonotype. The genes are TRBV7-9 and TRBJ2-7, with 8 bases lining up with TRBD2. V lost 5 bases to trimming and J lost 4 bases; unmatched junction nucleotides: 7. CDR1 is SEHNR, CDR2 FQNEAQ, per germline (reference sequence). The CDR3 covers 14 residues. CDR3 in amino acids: CASSTGTRRYEQYF. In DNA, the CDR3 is TGTGCCAGCAGCACCGGGACTAGAAGGTACGAGCAGTACTTC.

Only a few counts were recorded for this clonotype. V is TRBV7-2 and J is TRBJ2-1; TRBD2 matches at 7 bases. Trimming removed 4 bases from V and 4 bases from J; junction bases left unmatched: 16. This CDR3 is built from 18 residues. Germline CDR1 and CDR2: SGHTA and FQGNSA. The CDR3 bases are TGTGCCAGCAGCTCCGCCACGAGGGGAGGGGTGGGGTACAATGAGCAGTTCTTC. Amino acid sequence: CASSSATRGGVGYNEQFF.

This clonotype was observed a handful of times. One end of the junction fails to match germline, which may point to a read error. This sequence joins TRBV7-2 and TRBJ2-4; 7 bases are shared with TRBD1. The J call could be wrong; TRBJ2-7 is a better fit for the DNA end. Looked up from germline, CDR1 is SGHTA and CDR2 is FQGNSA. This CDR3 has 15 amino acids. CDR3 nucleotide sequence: TGTGCCTGCAGCGCCCAGACAGGGAATCACTACGAGCAGTACTTC. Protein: CACSAQTGNHYEQYF.

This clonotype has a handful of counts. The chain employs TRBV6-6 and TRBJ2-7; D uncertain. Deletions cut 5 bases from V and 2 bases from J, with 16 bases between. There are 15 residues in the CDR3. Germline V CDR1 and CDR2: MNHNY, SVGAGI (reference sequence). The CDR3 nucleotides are TGTGCCAGCAGTAAGTCCGGCGGAAATCCCTACGAGCAGTACTTC. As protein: CASSKSGGNPYEQYF.